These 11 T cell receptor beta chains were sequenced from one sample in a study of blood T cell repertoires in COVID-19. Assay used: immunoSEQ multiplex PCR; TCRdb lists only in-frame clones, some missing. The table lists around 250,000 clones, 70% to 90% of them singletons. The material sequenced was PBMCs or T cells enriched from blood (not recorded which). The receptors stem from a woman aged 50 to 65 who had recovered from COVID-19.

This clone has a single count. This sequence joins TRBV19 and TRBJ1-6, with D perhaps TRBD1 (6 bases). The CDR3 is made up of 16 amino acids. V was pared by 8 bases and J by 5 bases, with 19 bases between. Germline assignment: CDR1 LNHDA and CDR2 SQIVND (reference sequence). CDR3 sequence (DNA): TGTGCCAGTCGTCATAATGGACAGATGAATAATTCACCCCTCCACTTT. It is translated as CASRHNGQMNNSPLHF.

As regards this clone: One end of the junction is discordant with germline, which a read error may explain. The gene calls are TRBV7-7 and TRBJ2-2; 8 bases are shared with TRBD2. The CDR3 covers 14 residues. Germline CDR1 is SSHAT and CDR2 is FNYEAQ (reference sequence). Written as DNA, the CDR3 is TGTGCTAGCAGCCCGGGACTAGACACCGGGGAGCTGTTTTTT. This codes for CASSPGLDTGELFF.

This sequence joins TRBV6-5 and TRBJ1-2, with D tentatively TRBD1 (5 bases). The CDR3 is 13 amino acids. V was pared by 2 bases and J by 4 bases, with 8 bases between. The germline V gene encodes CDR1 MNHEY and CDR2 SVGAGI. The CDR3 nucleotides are TGTGCCAGCAGTTACAGGCAGGGCTATGGCTACACCTTC. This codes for CASSYRQGYGYTF.

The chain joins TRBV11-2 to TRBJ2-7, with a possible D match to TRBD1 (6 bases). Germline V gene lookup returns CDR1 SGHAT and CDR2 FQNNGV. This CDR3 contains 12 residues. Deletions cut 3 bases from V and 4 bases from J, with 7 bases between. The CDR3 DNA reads TGTGCCAGCAGCTTCACAGGGTACGAGCAGTACTTC. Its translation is CASSFTGYEQYF.

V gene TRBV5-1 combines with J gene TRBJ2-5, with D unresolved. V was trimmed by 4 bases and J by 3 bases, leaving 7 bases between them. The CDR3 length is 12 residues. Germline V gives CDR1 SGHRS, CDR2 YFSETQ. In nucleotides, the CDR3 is TGCGCCAGCAGCCCAAATGAAGAGACCCAGTACTTC. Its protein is CASSPNEETQYF.

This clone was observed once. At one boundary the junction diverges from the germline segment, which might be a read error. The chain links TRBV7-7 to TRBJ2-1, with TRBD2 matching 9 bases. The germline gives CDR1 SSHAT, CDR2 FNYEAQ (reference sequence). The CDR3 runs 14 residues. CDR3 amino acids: CASSLGTSNNEQFF. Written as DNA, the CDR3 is TGTGCTAGCAGCTTGGGGACTAGCAACAATGAGCAGTTCTTC.

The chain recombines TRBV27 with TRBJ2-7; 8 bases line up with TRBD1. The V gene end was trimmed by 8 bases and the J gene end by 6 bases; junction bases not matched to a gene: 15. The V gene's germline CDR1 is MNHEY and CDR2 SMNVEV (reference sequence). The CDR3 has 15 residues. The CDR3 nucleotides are TGTGCCAGCGCCAACGGGGGACAGGTGAAGTTCGAGCAGTACTTC. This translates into CASANGGQVKFEQYF.

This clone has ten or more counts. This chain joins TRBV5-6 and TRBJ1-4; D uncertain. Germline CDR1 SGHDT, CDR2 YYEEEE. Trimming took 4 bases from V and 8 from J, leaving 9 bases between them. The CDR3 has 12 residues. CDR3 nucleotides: TGTGCCAGCAGCCGATACACAGAAAAACTGTTTTTT. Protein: CASSRYTEKLFF.

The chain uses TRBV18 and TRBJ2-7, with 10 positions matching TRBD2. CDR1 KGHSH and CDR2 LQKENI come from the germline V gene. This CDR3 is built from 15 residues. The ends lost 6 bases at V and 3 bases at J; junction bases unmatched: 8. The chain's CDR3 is CASSQGTSASYEQYF. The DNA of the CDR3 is TGTGCCAGCTCCCAAGGGACTAGCGCCAGCTACGAGCAGTACTTC.

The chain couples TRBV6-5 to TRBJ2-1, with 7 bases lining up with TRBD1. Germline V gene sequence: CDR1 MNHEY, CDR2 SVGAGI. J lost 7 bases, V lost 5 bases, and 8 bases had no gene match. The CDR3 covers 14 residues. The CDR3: CASSPGGVVNEQFF. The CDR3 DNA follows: TGTGCCAGCAGTCCAGGGGGAGTGGTGAATGAGCAGTTCTTC.

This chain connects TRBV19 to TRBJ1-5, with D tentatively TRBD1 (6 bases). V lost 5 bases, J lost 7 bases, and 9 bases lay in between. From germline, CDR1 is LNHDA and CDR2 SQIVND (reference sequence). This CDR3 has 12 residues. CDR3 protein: CASSGQFQPQHF. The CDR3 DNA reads TGTGCCAGTAGTGGACAGTTCCAGCCCCAGCATTTT.